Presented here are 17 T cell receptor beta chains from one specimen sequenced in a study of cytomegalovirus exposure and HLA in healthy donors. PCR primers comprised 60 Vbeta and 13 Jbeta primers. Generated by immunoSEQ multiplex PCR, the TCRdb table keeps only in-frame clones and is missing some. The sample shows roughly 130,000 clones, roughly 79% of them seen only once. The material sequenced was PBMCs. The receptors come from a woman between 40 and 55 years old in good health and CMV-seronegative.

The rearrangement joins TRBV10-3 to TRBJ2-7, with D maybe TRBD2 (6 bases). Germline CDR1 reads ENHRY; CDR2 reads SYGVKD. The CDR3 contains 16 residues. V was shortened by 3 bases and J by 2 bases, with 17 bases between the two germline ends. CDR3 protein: CAISEPTEGRPYEQYF. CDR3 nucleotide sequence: TGTGCCATCAGTGAACCGACGGAGGGGAGGCCCTACGAGCAGTACTTC.

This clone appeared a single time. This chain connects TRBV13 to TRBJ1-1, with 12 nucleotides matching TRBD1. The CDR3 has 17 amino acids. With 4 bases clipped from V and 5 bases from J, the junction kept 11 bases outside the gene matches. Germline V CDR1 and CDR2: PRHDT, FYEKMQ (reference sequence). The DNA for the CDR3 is TGTGCCAGCAGCTCCCGCCGGGACAGGGGGCCGGGGACTGAAGCTTTCTTT. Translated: CASSSRRDRGPGTEAFF.

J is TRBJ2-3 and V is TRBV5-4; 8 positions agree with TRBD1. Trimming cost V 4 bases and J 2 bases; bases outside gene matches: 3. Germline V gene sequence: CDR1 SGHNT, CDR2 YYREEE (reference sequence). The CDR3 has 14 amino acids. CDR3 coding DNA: TGTGCCAGCAGCCGGACAGGGCACACAGATACGCAGTATTTT. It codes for CASSRTGHTDTQYF. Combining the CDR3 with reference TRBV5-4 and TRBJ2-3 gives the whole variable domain ETGVTQSPTHLIKTRGQQVTLRCSSQSGHNTVSWYQQALGQGPQFIFQYYREEENGRGNFPPRFSGLQFPNYSSELNVNALELDDSALYLCASSRTGHTDTQYFGPGTRLTVL.

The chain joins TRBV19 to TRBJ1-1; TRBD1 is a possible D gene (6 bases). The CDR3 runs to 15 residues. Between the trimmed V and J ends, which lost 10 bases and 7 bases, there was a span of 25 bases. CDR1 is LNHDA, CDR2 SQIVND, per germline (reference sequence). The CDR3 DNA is TGTGCCACCACCCCCCACGAGGGGGGGGCTTTTGAAGCTTTCTTT. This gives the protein CATTPHEGGAFEAFF.

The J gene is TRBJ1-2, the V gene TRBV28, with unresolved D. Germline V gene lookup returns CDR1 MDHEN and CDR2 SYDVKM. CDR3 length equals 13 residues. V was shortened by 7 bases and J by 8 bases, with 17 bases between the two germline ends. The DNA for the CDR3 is TGTGCCAGCAAACTAGGGTGGGTACAAGGCTACACCTTC. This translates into CASKLGWVQGYTF.

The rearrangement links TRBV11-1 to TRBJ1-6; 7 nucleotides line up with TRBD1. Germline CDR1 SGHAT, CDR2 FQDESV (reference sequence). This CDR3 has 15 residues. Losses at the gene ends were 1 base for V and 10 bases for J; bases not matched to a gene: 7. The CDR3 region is CASSLETGSGSPLHF. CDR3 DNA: TGTGCCAGCAGCTTAGAGACAGGGTCGGGCTCACCCCTCCACTTT.

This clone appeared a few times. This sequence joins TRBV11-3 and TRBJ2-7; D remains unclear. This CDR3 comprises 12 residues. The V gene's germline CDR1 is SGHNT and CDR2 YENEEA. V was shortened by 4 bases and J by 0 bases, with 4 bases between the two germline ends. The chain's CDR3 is CASSSNSYEQYF. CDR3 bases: TGTGCCAGCAGCTCAAACTCCTACGAGCAGTACTTC.

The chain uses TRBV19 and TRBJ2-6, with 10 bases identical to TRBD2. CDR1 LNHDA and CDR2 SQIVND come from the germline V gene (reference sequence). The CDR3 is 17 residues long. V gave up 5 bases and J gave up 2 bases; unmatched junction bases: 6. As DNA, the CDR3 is TGTGCCAGTAGTCGCCCAGCGGGAGGGGCTGGGGCCAACGTCCTGACTTTC. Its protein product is CASSRPAGGAGANVLTF.

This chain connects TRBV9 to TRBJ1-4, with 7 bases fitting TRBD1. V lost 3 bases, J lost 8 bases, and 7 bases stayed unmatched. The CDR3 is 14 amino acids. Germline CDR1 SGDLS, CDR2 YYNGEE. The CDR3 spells CASSATGSEEKLFF. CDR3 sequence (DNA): TGTGCCAGCAGCGCGACAGGGTCGGAGGAAAAACTGTTTTTT. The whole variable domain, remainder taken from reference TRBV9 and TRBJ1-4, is DSGVTQTPKHLITATGQRVTLRCSPRSGDLSVYWYQQSLDQGLQFLIQYYNGEERAKGNILERFSAQQFPDLHSELNLSSLELGDSALYFCASSATGSEEKLFFGSGTQLSVL.

CDR3 coding DNA: TGTGCCAGTAGAAAACAGGGCGCCCCTGGAAACACCATATATTTT. Its translation: CASRKQGAPGNTIYF. The chain joins TRBV19 to TRBJ1-3; tentative D call: TRBD1 (6 bases). The germline V gene encodes CDR1 LNHDA and CDR2 SQIVND (reference sequence). V was shortened by 6 bases and J by 2 bases, with 14 bases between the two germline ends. CDR3 length: 15 amino acids. The whole variable domain, filled in from reference TRBV19 and TRBJ1-3, reads DGGITQSPKYLFRKEGQNVTLSCEQNLNHDAMYWYRQDPGQGLRLIYYSQIVNDFQKGDIAEGYSVSREKKESFPLTVTSAQKNPTAFYLCASRKQGAPGNTIYFGEGSWLTVV.

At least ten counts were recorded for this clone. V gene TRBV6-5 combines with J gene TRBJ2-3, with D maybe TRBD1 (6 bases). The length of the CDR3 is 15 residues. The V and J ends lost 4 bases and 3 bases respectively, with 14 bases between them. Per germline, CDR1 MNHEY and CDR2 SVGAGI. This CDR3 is CASSFHSGATDTQYF. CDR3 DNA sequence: TGTGCCAGCAGTTTCCACTCAGGGGCTACAGATACGCAGTATTTT.

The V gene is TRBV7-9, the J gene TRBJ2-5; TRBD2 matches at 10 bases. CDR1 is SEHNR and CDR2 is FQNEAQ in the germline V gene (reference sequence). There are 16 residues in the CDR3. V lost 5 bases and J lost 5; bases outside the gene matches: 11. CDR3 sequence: CASSPAVLAGMETQYF. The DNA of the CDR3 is TGTGCCAGCAGCCCGGCGGTACTAGCGGGAATGGAGACCCAGTACTTC.

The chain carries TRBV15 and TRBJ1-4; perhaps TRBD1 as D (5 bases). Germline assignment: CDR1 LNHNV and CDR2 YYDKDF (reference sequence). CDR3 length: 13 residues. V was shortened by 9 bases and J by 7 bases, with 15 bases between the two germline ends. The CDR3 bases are TGTGCCACTTCGACCAGGGATGGTGAAAAACTGTTTTTT. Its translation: CATSTRDGEKLFF.

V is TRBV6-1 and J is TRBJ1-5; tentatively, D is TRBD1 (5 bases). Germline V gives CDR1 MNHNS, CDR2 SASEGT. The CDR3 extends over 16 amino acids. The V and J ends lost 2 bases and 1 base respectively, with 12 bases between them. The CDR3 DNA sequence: TGTGCCAGCAGTGAAATGTGGGGCCTAAGCAATCAGCCCCAGCATTTT. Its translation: CASSEMWGLSNQPQHF.

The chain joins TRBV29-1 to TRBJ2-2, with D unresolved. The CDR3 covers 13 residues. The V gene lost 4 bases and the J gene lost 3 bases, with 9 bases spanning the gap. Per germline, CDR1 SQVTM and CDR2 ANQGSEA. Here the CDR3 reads CSVVGTDTGELFF. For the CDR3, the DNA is TGCAGCGTTGTTGGTACGGACACCGGGGAGCTGTTTTTT.

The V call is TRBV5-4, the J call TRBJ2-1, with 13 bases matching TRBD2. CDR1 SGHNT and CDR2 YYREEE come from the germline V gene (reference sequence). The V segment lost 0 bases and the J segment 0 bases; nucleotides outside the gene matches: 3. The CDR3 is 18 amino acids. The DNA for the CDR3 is TGTGCCAGCAGCTTGGGACTAGCGGGGGGCCGCTCCTACAATGAGCAGTTCTTC. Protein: CASSLGLAGGRSYNEQFF.

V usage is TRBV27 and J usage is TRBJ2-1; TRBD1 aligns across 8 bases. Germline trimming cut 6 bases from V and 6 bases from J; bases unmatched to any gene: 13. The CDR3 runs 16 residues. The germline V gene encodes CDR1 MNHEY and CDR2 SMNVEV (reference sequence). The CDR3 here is CASSYRQGMGPNEQFF. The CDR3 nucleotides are TGTGCCAGCAGCTATCGACAGGGGATGGGCCCCAATGAGCAGTTCTTC.